Below are 32 T cell receptor beta chains sequenced from a single sample in a study of T-cell reconstitution after alpha-beta-depleted transplantation in children. Preparation of the TCRbeta library used unique molecular identifiers. MiXCR, applied by TCRdb to the PCR reads, yields one record per CDR3 protein. This sample has 90,000 to 95,000 distinct CDR3 sequences, with approximately 12% found just once. The source was PBMCs from the stem cell graft donor, collected from the stem cell graft. Receptor source: a human donor who donated a stem cell graft to a child with inherited bone marrow failure.

This clonotype was counted many times. V gene TRBV9 combines with J gene TRBJ1-1, with TRBD1 as a possible D gene (5 bases). The CDR3 extends over 14 amino acids. CDR1 is SGDLS, CDR2 YYNGEE, per germline. V was cut by 3 bases and J by 3 bases, with 12 bases left in between. In nucleotides, the CDR3 is TGTGCCAGCAGCGCCCGGACGGGGGACACTGAAGCTTTCTTT. Translation gives CASSARTGDTEAFF.

The table lists this clonotype with many counts. The rearrangement links TRBV12-3 or TRBV12-4 to TRBJ1-1; D ambiguous. This CDR3 comprises 14 residues. The V and J ends lost 4 bases and 3 bases respectively, with 12 bases between them. The CDR3 bases are TGTGCCAGCAGTTCGGACCAGTTTTACACTGAAGCTTTCTTT. Translating gives CASSSDQFYTEAFF.

The chain recombines TRBV19 with TRBJ2-2, with TRBD1 identical over 7 bases. Germline-derived CDR1 and CDR2 are LNHDA and SQIVND (reference sequence). Trimming cost V 5 bases and J 6 bases; bases outside gene matches: 6. The CDR3 has 14 residues. This CDR3 is CASSFRQGAGELFF. In DNA form, the CDR3 reads TGTGCCAGTAGTTTCCGACAGGGCGCCGGGGAGCTGTTTTTT. The whole variable domain, filled in from reference TRBV19 and TRBJ2-2, reads DGGITQSPKYLFRKEGQNVTLSCEQNLNHDAMYWYRQDPGQGLRLIYYSQIVNDFQKGDIAEGYSVSREKKESFPLTVTSAQKNPTAFYLCASSFRQGAGELFFGEGSRLTVL.

This clonotype was recorded at least ten times. This chain joins TRBV7-9 and TRBJ1-1; D uncertain. The CDR3 loop spans 13 amino acids. V gave up 5 bases and J gave up 0 bases, with 7 bases separating them. The germline CDR1 and CDR2 sequences are SEHNR and FQNEAQ (reference sequence). The CDR3 reads CASSPEMNTEAFF. DNA of the CDR3: TGTGCCAGCAGCCCGGAGATGAACACTGAAGCTTTCTTT.

The chain is built from TRBV12-5 and TRBJ2-7; D is perhaps TRBD2 (6 bases). CDR1 and CDR2 (germline): LGHNT, FRNRAP. V was clipped by 1 base and J by 2 bases, with 15 bases between them. The CDR3 is 16 amino acids. CDR3 amino acids: CASGLAPGGFAYEQYF. The CDR3, as DNA: TGTGCTAGTGGTTTGGCCCCCGGGGGATTCGCCTACGAGCAGTACTTC.

This clonotype was seen many times. CDR3 DNA sequence: TGCAGTGCTTCGATCGACTACGAGCAGTACTTC. This gives the protein CSASIDYEQYF. V usage is TRBV20-1 and J usage is TRBJ2-7; D is undetermined. V lost 5 bases and J lost 3, with 8 bases in between. Looked up from germline, CDR1 is DFQATT and CDR2 is SNEGSKA (reference sequence). The CDR3 covers 11 residues.

In DNA, the CDR3 is TGTGCCAGCAGCCGACGCACCCTCGCCGGATACGAGCAGTACTTC. This sequence encodes CASSRRTLAGYEQYF. V is TRBV7-2 and J is TRBJ2-7; D is ambiguous. Trimming cost V 5 bases and J 4 bases, with 18 bases left between them. Germline CDR1 and CDR2: SGHTA and FQGNSA. There are 15 residues in the CDR3.

This clonotype has at least ten counts. V and J are TRBV28 and TRBJ2-3; D is unclear. Germline-derived CDR1 and CDR2 are MDHEN and SYDVKM. Trimming shortened V by 3 bases and J by 3 bases, and 10 bases separated the two germline ends. CDR3 size: 14 residues. CDR3 DNA: TGTGCCAGCAGTTTCCCTTGGGTAACAGATACGCAGTATTTT. This sequence encodes CASSFPWVTDTQYF.

This clonotype was seen repeatedly, ten times or more. The rearrangement uses TRBV11-2 and TRBJ2-5, with D possibly TRBD2 on 5 matching bases. Trimming took 5 bases from V and 3 from J, leaving 22 bases between them. The CDR3 consists of 17 residues. Germline CDR1 reads SGHAT; CDR2 reads FQNNGV. As DNA, the CDR3 is TGTGCCAGCAGCCCCGGAACGGGGTTCTGGGGAGAAGAGACCCAGTACTTC. Translated, it gives CASSPGTGFWGEETQYF.

This clonotype has ten or more counts. The V call is TRBV7-6, the J call TRBJ2-2; 7 positions agree with TRBD1. CDR1 is SGHVS and CDR2 is FNYEAQ in the germline V gene. The ends lost 1 base at V and 4 bases at J; junction bases unmatched: 6. This CDR3 has 16 amino acids. The CDR3 sequence: CASSLGGGVVTGELFF. The CDR3 coding sequence is TGTGCCAGCAGCTTAGGAGGGGGCGTTGTCACCGGGGAGCTGTTTTTT.

The chain employs TRBV2 and TRBJ1-6; D may be TRBD1 (6 bases). CDR1 and CDR2 from the germline V gene are SNHLY and FYNNEI. The CDR3 spans 12 residues. Trimming left V 2 bases short and J 10 bases short, with 6 bases between. The CDR3 nucleotides read TGTGCCAGCAGTGAAAGGGGGTCACCCCTCCACTTT. This sequence encodes CASSERGSPLHF.

This clonotype was observed many times. The chain carries TRBV20-1 and TRBJ1-5; no clear D. The CDR3 is made up of 12 amino acids. The germline V gene has CDR1 DFQATT and CDR2 SNEGSKA (reference sequence). Trimming pared 3 bases from V and 9 bases from J, leaving 12 bases between. CDR3 nucleotides: TGCAGTGCTAGCCCCGCGCTCCGGCCCCAGCATTTT. It codes for CSASPALRPQHF.

This clonotype was seen at least ten times. The chain combines TRBV9 with TRBJ1-6, with 8 bases identical to TRBD1. V trimming: 3 bases; J trimming: 8 bases; junction bases outside the gene matches: 7. Germline V gene lookup returns CDR1 SGDLS and CDR2 YYNGEE. The CDR3 covers 15 residues. CDR3 bases: TGTGCCAGCAGCGCCCGGACAGGGAGGGATTCACCCCTCCACTTT. Encoded protein: CASSARTGRDSPLHF. The full variable domain, rest sourced from reference TRBV9 and TRBJ1-6, is DSGVTQTPKHLITATGQRVTLRCSPRSGDLSVYWYQQSLDQGLQFLIQYYNGEERAKGNILERFSAQQFPDLHSELNLSSLELGDSALYFCASSARTGRDSPLHFGNGTRLTVT.

The table lists this clonotype with many counts. The chain recombines TRBV12-3 or TRBV12-4 with TRBJ2-3; possibly TRBD1 or TRBD2 for D (5 bases each). CDR3 length: 15 residues. Trimming removed 10 bases from V and 2 bases from J, with 19 bases in between. CDR3 in amino acids: CATLQRGDATDTQYF. The DNA of the CDR3 is TGTGCCACCCTCCAGAGGGGAGACGCCACAGATACGCAGTATTTT.

This clonotype appeared many times. This chain links TRBV7-8 with TRBJ1-6; TRBD1 matches 7 bases. V was pared by 0 bases and J by 7 bases, with 3 bases of the junction left unmatched. This CDR3 is 15 amino acids long. The germline V gene encodes CDR1 SGHVS and CDR2 FQNEAQ. The CDR3, as DNA: TGTGCCAGCAGCTTAGCACAGGGGCGGAATTCACCCCTCCACTTT. It codes for CASSLAQGRNSPLHF.

This clonotype was observed at least ten times. This rearrangement joins TRBV20-1 to TRBJ1-5; the D is unclear. Germline loops: CDR1 DFQATT, CDR2 SNEGSKA (reference sequence). This CDR3 region has 14 residues. The V end was cut by 6 bases, the J end by 0 bases, with 12 bases between. CDR3 nucleotide sequence: TGCAGTGCCCTGCTTGGGAATAGCAATCAGCCCCAGCATTTT. It codes for CSALLGNSNQPQHF.

This clonotype was counted many times. The V call is TRBV4-3, the J call TRBJ2-5, with 10 bases that match TRBD2. Germline-derived CDR1 and CDR2 are LGHNA and YSLEER. V trimming: 2 bases; J trimming: 6 bases; junction bases outside the gene matches: 6. This CDR3 has 15 amino acids. The CDR3, as DNA: TGCGCCAGCAGCCAATTAAGCGGGAGGGCCCAGACCCAGTACTTC. Residues: CASSQLSGRAQTQYF.

This clonotype was seen at least ten times. The chain is built from TRBV7-9 and TRBJ2-1, with 8 bases identical to TRBD2. V shed 5 bases and J 5 bases; nucleotides not matched to a gene: 8. CDR3 length: 15 amino acids. CDR1 and CDR2 from the germline V gene are SEHNR and FQNEAQ (reference sequence). CDR3 loop: CASSTAGGRDNEQFF. The CDR3 region has the DNA TGTGCCAGCAGCACCGCGGGGGGTCGGGACAATGAGCAGTTCTTC.

This clonotype was observed at least ten times. The chain recombines TRBV20-1 with TRBJ1-5; 7 bases fit TRBD1. In germline, CDR1 is DFQATT, CDR2 SNEGSKA (reference sequence). The junction had 5 bases not matched to a gene; V was cut back by 6 bases and J by 0 bases. The CDR3 contains 14 residues. CDR3 loop: CSAGRGPSNQPQHF. Here the CDR3 DNA reads TGCAGTGCCGGGAGGGGGCCTAGCAATCAGCCCCAGCATTTT.

This clonotype occurred many times. This sequence joins TRBV12-3 or TRBV12-4 and TRBJ2-1; 11 nucleotides line up with TRBD2. With V trimmed by 1 base and J by 9 bases, 11 bases remained unmatched. The CDR3 sequence is 17 residues long. Written as DNA, the CDR3 is TGTGCCAGCAGTTTAGTAGTTAGCGGGGGGGACTCTGGTGAGCAGTTCTTC. Protein sequence: CASSLVVSGGDSGEQFF.

This clonotype was picked up many times. This chain joins TRBV5-1 and TRBJ2-3; TRBD2 matches at 9 bases. The germline V gene encodes CDR1 SGHRS and CDR2 YFSETQ. CDR3 size: 16 residues. The V and J ends lost 0 bases and 1 base, in that order; junction bases with no gene match: 3. Written as DNA, the CDR3 is TGCGCCAGCAGCTTGGGAGCGGGGGGACGCACAGATACGCAGTATTTT. It yields the protein CASSLGAGGRTDTQYF. Looking up the rest from reference TRBV5-1 and TRBJ2-3 gives the full variable domain: KAGVTQTPRYLIKTRGQQVTLSCSPISGHRSVSWYQQTPGQGLQFLFEYFSETQRNKGNFPGRFSGRQFSNSRSEMNVSTLELGDSALYLCASSLGAGGRTDTQYFGPGTRLTVL.

This clonotype has a count of ten or more. The gene calls are TRBV5-1 and TRBJ1-4, with TRBD1 as a possible D gene (5 bases). The V and J ends lost 4 bases and 8 bases respectively, with 15 bases between them. Looked up from germline, CDR1 is SGHRS and CDR2 is YFSETQ. This CDR3 comprises 14 residues. The CDR3 protein is CASSRRDLTEKLFF. CDR3 coding DNA: TGCGCCAGCAGCCGCCGGGACCTGACCGAAAAACTGTTTTTT.

This clonotype showed up just a few times. The chain employs TRBV5-1 and TRBJ1-4; tentative D call: TRBD1 (5 bases). CDR3 length equals 14 residues. Trimming took off 3 bases at V and 6 bases at J, with 12 bases between the two ends. Germline loops: CDR1 SGHRS, CDR2 YFSETQ. The CDR3 protein is CASSSDTGDEKLFF. In DNA form, the CDR3 reads TGCGCCAGCAGCTCGGACACGGGAGATGAAAAACTGTTTTTT. Full variable domain (rest looked up from reference TRBV5-1 and TRBJ1-4): KAGVTQTPRYLIKTRGQQVTLSCSPISGHRSVSWYQQTPGQGLQFLFEYFSETQRNKGNFPGRFSGRQFSNSRSEMNVSTLELGDSALYLCASSSDTGDEKLFFGSGTQLSVL.

This clonotype was counted at least ten times. The chain carries TRBV18 and TRBJ1-1, with no clear D. V was cut by 8 bases and J by 3 bases, with 19 bases left in between. This CDR3 comprises 15 residues. Germline V lookup: CDR1 KGHSH, CDR2 LQKENI. In DNA form, the CDR3 reads TGTGCCAGCACCATTGGCTCCTTCCTGGACACTGAAGCTTTCTTT. It yields the protein CASTIGSFLDTEAFF.

Points on this clonotype: The junction and the germline gene differ at one end; a read error may be behind it. The chain employs TRBV7-3 and TRBJ2-1; TRBD2 agrees at 11 bases. The germline V gene encodes CDR1 SGHTA and CDR2 FQGTGA. This CDR3 has 16 residues. CDR3 loop: CASSLTGTSGDNEQFF. The CDR3 nucleotides are TGTGCCAGCAGCCTAACCGGGACTAGCGGTGACAATGAGCAGTTCTTC.

Ten or more counts support this clonotype. The chain has TRBV12-3 or TRBV12-4 and TRBJ1-1; D is unclear. The CDR3 is 14 residues long. Trimming cost V 2 bases and J 1 base, with 8 bases left between them. CDR3 residues: CASSLTRENTEAFF. CDR3 bases: TGTGCCAGCAGTTTAACGAGGGAGAACACTGAAGCTTTCTTT.

This chain joins TRBV6-2 or TRBV6-3 and TRBJ2-7; 10 nucleotides match TRBD2. V trimming: 6 bases; J trimming: 4 bases; junction bases outside the gene matches: 12. The germline CDR1 and CDR2 sequences are MNHEY and SVGEGT. This CDR3 has 16 residues. CDR3 region: CASSPGSSGRVYEQYF. The CDR3, as DNA: TGTGCCAGCAGCCCCGGGTCTAGCGGGAGAGTGTACGAGCAGTACTTC.

This clonotype has at least ten counts. The chain joins TRBV20-1 to TRBJ1-5; D is possibly TRBD1 (5 bases). Per the germline V gene, CDR1 is DFQATT and CDR2 is SNEGSKA (reference sequence). The CDR3 totals 16 residues. V was cut by 1 base and J by 0 bases, with 13 bases left in between. CDR3 sequence (DNA): TGCAGTGCTAGAGTTGGAGGAGGGGATAGCAATCAGCCCCAGCATTTT. Translated, it gives CSARVGGGDSNQPQHF.

V gene TRBV27 combines with J gene TRBJ2-1; TRBD2 matches 8 bases. Germline assignment: CDR1 MNHEY and CDR2 SMNVEV (reference sequence). This CDR3 has 16 residues. V trimming: 2 bases; J trimming: 0 bases; junction bases outside the gene matches: 3. The CDR3 coding sequence is TGTGCCAGCAGTTTAGTACTAGCGGCCTCCTACAATGAGCAGTTCTTC. Residues: CASSLVLAASYNEQFF.

This clonotype showed up many times. This chain joins TRBV7-9 and TRBJ2-7; 10 nucleotides align to TRBD1. CDR1 SEHNR and CDR2 FQNEAQ come from the germline V gene (reference sequence). The V gene end was trimmed by 1 base and the J gene end by 3 bases; junction bases not matched to a gene: 6. CDR3 length equals 16 residues. The CDR3 loop reads CASSLGAGQGFYEQYF. Written as DNA, the CDR3 is TGTGCCAGCAGCTTAGGTGCGGGACAGGGGTTCTACGAGCAGTACTTC.

This clonotype has a handful of counts. The V gene is TRBV28, the J gene TRBJ1-3; D perhaps matches TRBD1 (5 bases). Trimming cost V 6 bases and J 0 bases, with 12 bases left between them. The length of the CDR3 is 15 residues. Germline V gene lookup returns CDR1 MDHEN and CDR2 SYDVKM. The CDR3: CASSPRQNSGNTIYF. CDR3 sequence (DNA): TGTGCCAGCAGCCCCCGACAGAACTCTGGAAACACCATATATTTT.

This clonotype was found many times. The V and J genes are TRBV5-1 and TRBJ2-3; D gene uncertain. Trimming left V 0 bases short and J 2 bases short, with 10 bases between. CDR3 length equals 15 residues. The germline CDR1 and CDR2 sequences are SGHRS and YFSETQ. The CDR3 bases are TGCGCCAGCAGCTTGGTTGGACGGACCACAGATACGCAGTATTTT. Its translation is CASSLVGRTTDTQYF. Drawing the rest from reference TRBV5-1 and TRBJ2-3, the complete variable domain is KAGVTQTPRYLIKTRGQQVTLSCSPISGHRSVSWYQQTPGQGLQFLFEYFSETQRNKGNFPGRFSGRQFSNSRSEMNVSTLELGDSALYLCASSLVGRTTDTQYFGPGTRLTVL.